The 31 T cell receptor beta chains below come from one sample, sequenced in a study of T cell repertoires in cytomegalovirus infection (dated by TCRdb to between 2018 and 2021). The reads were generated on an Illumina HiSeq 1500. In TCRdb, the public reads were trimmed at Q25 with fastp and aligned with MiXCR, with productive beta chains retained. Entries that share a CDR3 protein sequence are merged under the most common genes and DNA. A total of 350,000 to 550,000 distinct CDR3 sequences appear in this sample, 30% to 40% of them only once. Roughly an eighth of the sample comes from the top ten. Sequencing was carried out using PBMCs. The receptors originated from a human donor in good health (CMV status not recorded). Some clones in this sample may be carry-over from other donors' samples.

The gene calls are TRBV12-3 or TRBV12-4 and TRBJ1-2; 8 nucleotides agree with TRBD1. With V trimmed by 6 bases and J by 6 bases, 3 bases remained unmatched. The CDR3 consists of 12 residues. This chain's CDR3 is CASSRQGHGYTF. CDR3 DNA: TGTGCCAGCAGCCGACAGGGGCATGGCTACACCTTC.

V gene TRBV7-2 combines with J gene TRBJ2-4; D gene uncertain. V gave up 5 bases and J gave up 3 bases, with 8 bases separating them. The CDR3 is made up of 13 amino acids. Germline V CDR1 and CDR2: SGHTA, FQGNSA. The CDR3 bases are TGTGCCAGCAGCACCTACCTCAAAAACATTCAGTACTTC. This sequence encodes CASSTYLKNIQYF. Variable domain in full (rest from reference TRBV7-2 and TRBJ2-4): GAGVSQSPSNKVTEKGKDVELRCDPISGHTALYWYRQSLGQGLEFLIYFQGNSAPDKSGLPSDRFSAERTGGSVSTLTIQRTQQEDSAVYLCASSTYLKNIQYFGAGTRLSVL.

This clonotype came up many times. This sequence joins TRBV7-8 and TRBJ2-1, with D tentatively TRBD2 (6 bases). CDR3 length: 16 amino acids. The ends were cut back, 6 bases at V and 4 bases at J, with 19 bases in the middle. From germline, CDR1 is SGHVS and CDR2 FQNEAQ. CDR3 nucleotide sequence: TGTGCCAGCAGGCTTAAAGCGGGCTCGTCTTACAATGAGCAGTTCTTC. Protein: CASRLKAGSSYNEQFF.

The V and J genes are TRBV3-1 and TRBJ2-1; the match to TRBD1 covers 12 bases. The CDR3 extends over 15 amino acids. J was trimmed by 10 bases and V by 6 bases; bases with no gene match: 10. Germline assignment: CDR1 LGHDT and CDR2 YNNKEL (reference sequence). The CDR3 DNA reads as TGTGCCAGCAGAAGGGGACAGGGGGCGTTCGGGGAGCAGTTCTTC. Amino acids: CASRRGQGAFGEQFF.

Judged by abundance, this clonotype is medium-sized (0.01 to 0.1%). For the CDR3, the DNA is TGTGCCAGCAGTGCTTCTCTAGGAGATACGCAGTATTTT. It translates to CASSASLGDTQYF. V is TRBV2 and J is TRBJ2-3, with no clear D. The germline CDR1 and CDR2 sequences are SNHLY and FYNNEI. The CDR3 consists of 13 residues. Trimming took 4 bases from V and 5 from J, leaving 10 bases between them.

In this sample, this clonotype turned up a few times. The CDR3 nucleotides are TGTGCCAGCAGTTTAGTCAGACTAGACGGCGAGCAGTACTTC. Translated, it gives CASSLVRLDGEQYF. The rearrangement uses TRBV12-3 or TRBV12-4 and TRBJ2-7; possibly TRBD2 for D (6 bases). Trimming removed 1 base at V and 6 bases at J, with 13 bases between. The CDR3 spans 14 residues.

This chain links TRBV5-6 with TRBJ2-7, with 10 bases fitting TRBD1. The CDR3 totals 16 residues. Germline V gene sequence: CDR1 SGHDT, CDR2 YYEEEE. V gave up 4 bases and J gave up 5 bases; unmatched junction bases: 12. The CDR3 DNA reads TGTGCCAGCAGCGGAACAGTCCAGGACAGGGGGGACGAGCAGTACTTC. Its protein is CASSGTVQDRGDEQYF.

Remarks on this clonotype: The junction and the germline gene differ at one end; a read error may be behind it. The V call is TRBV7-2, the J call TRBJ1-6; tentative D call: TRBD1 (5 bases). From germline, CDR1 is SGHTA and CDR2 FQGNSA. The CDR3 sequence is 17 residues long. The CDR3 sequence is CARSLVGGQGGSSPLHF. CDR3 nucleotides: TGTGCCAGAAGCTTAGTGGGTGGGCAGGGAGGCAGTTCACCCCTCCACTTT.

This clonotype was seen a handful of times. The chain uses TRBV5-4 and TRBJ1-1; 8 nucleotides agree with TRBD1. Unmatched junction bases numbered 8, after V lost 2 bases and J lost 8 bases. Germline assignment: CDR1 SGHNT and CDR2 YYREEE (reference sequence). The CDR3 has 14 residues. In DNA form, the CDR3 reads TGTGCCAGCAGCTTACCAGGGGGCGCTCCCGAAGCTTTCTTT. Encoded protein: CASSLPGGAPEAFF.

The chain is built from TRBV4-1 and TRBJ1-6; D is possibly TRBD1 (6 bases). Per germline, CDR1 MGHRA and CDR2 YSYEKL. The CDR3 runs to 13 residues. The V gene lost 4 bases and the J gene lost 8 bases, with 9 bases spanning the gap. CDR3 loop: CASSLSGDSPLHF. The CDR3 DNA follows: TGCGCCAGCAGCCTCTCAGGGGATTCACCCCTCCACTTT.

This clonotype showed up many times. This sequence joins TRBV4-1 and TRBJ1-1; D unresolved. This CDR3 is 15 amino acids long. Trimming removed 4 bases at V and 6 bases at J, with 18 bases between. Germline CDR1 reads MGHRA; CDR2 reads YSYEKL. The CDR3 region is CASSLRPNPGSEAFF. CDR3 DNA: TGCGCCAGCAGCCTCCGACCAAACCCCGGGTCTGAAGCTTTCTTT.

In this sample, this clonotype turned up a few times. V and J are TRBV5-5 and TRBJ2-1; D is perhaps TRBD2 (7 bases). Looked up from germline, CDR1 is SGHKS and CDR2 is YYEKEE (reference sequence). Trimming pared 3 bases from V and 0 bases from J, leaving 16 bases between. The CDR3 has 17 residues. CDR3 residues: CASSSEGGRVSYNEQFF. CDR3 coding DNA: TGTGCCAGCAGCTCTGAGGGGGGGCGAGTCTCCTACAATGAGCAGTTCTTC.

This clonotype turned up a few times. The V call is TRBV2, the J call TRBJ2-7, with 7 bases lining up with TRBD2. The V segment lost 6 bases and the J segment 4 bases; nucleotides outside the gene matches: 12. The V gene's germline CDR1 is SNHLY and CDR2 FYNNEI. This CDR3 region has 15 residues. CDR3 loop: CASRTGTGGLYEQYF. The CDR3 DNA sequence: TGTGCCAGCAGAACCGGGACGGGGGGATTATACGAGCAGTACTTC.

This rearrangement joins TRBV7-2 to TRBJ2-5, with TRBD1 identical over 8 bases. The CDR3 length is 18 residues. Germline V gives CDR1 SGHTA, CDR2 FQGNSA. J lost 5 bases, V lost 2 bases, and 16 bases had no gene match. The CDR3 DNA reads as TGTGCCAGCAGCTTAATCAGGTTCGGGACAGGCGAGGGGGAGACCCAGTACTTC. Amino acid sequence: CASSLIRFGTGEGETQYF.

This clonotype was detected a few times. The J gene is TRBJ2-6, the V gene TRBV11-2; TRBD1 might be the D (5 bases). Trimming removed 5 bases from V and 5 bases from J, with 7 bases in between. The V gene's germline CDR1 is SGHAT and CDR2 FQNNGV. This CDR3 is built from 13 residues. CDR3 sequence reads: CASSPDRANVLTF. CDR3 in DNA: TGTGCCAGCAGCCCGGACAGGGCCAACGTCCTGACTTTC.

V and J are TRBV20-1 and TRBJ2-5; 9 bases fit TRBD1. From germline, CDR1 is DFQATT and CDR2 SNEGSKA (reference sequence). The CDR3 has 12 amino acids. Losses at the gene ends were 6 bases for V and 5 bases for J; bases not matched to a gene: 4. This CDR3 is CSALTGGETQYF. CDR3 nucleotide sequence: TGCAGTGCCCTGACAGGGGGTGAGACCCAGTACTTC.

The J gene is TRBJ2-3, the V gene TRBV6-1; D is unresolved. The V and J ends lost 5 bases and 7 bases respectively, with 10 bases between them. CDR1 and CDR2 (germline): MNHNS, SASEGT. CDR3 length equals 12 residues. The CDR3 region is CASSSPSNTQYF. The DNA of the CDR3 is TGTGCCAGCAGTTCACCCTCGAATACGCAGTATTTT.

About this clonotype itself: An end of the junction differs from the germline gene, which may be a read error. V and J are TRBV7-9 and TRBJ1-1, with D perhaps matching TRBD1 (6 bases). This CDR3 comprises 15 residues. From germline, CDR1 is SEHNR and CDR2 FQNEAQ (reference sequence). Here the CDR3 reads CASSLAGGPNTAAFF. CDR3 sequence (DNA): TGTGCCAGCAGCTTAGCTGGGGGCCCGAACACTGCAGCTTTCTTT.

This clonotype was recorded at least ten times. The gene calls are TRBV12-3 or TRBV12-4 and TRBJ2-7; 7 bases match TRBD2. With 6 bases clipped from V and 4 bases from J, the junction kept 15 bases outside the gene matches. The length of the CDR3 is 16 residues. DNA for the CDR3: TGTGCCAGCAGCACCAAAGGGTGGCGGGGGATATACGAGCAGTACTTC. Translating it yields CASSTKGWRGIYEQYF.

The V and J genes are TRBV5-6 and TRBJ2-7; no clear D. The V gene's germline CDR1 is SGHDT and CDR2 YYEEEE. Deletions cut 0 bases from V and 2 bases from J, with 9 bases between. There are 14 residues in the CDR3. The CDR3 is CASSLGLGTYEQYF. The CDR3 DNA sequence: TGTGCCAGCAGCTTGGGCCTGGGCACCTACGAGCAGTACTTC.

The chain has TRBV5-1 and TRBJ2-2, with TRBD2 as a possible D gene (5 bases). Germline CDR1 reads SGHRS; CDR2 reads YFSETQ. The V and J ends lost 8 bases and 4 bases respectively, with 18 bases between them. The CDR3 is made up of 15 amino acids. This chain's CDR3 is CASKPAERSTGELFF. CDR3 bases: TGCGCCAGTAAACCCGCGGAGCGGAGCACCGGGGAGCTGTTTTTT. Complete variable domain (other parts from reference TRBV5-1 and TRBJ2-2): KAGVTQTPRYLIKTRGQQVTLSCSPISGHRSVSWYQQTPGQGLQFLFEYFSETQRNKGNFPGRFSGRQFSNSRSEMNVSTLELGDSALYLCASKPAERSTGELFFGEGSRLTVL.

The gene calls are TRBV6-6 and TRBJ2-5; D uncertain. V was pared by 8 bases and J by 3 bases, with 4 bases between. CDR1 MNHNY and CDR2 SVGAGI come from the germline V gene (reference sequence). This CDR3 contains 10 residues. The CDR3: CASEKETQYF. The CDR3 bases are TGTGCCAGCGAAAAAGAGACCCAGTACTTC.

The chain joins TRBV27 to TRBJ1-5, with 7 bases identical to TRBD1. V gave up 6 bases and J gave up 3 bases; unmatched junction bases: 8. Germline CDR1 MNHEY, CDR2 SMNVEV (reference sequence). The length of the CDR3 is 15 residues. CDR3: CASRVRTGDNQPQHF. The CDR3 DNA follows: TGTGCCAGCAGGGTTCGAACAGGGGACAATCAGCCCCAGCATTTT.

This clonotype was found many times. CDR3 DNA: TGTGCCAGCAGCCCTGACATCGTTACAAGCTATGGCTACACCTTC. The encoded protein is CASSPDIVTSYGYTF. The chain combines TRBV7-2 with TRBJ1-2, with no clear D. CDR3 size: 15 residues. The V end lost 5 bases, the J end lost 4 bases, and 17 bases lay between the germline ends. Germline V gene data show CDR1 as SGHTA and CDR2 as FQGNSA.

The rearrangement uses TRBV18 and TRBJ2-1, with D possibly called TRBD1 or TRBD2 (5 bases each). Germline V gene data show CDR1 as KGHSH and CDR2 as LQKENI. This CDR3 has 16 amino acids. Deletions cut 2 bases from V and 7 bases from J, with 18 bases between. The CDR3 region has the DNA TGTGCCAGCTCACCAAAGACTGGGGGAACGAGAAATGAGCAGTTCTTC. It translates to CASSPKTGGTRNEQFF. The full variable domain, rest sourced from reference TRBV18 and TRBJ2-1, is NAGVMQNPRHLVRRRGQEARLRCSPMKGHSHVYWYRQLPEEGLKFMVYLQKENIIDESGMPKERFSAEFPKEGPSILRIQQVVRGDSAAYFCASSPKTGGTRNEQFFGPGTRLTVL.

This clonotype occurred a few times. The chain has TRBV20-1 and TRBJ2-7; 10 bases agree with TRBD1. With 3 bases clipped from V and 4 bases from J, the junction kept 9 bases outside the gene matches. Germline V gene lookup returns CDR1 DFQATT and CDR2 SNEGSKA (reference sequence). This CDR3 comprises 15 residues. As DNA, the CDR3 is TGCAGTGCTAGGGACCGGGACAGGGGATATTACGAGCAGTACTTC. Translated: CSARDRDRGYYEQYF.

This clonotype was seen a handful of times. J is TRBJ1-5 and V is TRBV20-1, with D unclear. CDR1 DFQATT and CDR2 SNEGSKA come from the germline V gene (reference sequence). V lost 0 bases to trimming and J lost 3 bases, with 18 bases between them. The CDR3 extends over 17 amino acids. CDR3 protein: CSARDGSKGRYNQPQHF. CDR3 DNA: TGCAGTGCTAGAGATGGGTCTAAGGGCCGTTACAATCAGCCCCAGCATTTT.

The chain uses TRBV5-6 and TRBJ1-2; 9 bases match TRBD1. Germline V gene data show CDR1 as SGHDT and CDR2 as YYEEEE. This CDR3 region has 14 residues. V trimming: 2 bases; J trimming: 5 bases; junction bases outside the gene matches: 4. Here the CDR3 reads CASSFRDREYGYTF. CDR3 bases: TGTGCCAGCAGCTTCAGGGACAGGGAATATGGCTACACCTTC. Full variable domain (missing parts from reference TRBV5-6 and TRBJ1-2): DAGVTQSPTHLIKTRGQQVTLRCSPKSGHDTVSWYQQALGQGPQFIFQYYEEEERQRGNFPDRFSGHQFPNYSSELNVNALLLGDSALYLCASSFRDREYGYTFGSGTRLTVV.

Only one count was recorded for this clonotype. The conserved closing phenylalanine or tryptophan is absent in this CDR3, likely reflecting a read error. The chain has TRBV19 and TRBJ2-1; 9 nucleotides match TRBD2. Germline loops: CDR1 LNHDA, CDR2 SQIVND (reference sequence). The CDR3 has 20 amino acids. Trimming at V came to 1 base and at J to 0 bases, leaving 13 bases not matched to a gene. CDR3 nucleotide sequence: TGTGCCAGTAGTATAGGGAGTGGCCTAGCGGGGCCTAGCTCCTACAATGAGCAGTTCTGC. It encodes CASSIGSGLAGPSSYNEQFC.

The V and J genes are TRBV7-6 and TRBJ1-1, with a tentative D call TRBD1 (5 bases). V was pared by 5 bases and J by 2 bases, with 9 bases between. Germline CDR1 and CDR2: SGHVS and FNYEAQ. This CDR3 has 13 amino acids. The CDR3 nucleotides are TGTGCCAGCAGCGAGGGACTTAACACTGAAGCTTTCTTT. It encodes CASSEGLNTEAFF.

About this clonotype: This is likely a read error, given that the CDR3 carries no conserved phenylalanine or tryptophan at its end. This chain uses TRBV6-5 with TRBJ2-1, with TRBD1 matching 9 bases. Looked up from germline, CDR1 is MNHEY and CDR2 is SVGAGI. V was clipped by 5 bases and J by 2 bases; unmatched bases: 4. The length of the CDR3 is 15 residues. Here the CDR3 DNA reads TGTGCCAGCAGTAACGGACAGGGGACCTACAATGAGCAGTTCTTA. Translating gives CASSNGQGTYNEQFL.